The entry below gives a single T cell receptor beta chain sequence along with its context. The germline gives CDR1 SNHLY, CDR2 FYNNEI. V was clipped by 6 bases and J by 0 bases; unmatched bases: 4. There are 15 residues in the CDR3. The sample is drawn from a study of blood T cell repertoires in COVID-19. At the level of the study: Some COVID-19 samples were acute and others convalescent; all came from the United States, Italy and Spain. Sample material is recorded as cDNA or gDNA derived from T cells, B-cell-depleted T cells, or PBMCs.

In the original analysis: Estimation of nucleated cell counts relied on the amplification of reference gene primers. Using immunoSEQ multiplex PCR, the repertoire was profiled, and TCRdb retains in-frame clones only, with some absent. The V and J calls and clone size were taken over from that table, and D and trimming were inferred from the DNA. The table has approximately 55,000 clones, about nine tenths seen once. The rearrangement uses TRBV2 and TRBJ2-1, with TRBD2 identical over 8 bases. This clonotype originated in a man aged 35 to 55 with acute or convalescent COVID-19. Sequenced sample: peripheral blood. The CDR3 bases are TGTGCCAGCAGGGAAAGCGGGGGCTCCTACAATGAGCAGTTCTTC. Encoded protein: CASRESGGSYNEQFF.